The rows below give T cell receptor beta chains drawn from one sample of a study of T cells in Graves' hyperthyroidism and ophthalmopathy. TCRdb fed the multiplex PCR reads into MiXCR, producing one record per CDR3 protein. The repertoire consists of approximately 700,000 distinct CDR3 sequences, with roughly 46% occurring once and the leading ten covering about 7.7%. Source material: peripheral blood or thyroid tissue (not recorded which). The receptors were gathered from an adult man with Graves' disease, either hyperthyroidism or ophthalmopathy (not recorded which). Each CDR3 is given with its conserved first and last residue. Fields, in order: clone size, CDR3 length, V gene, D gene, J gene, CDR3 DNA, CDR3 protein. The D gene is left open where the match is weak. Not every row has a clone size; where given, it reads once, few, many or a size class.

clone_size: -; cdr3_length: 11; v_call: TRBV2; d_call: -; j_call: TRBJ2-1; cdr3_nt: TGTGCCAGCAGTGAAAGGTGGGAGCAGTTCTTC; cdr3_aa: CASSERWEQFF
clone_size: -; cdr3_length: 15; v_call: TRBV11-2; d_call: -; j_call: TRBJ1-4; cdr3_nt: TGTGCCATCAGGGAGAACATGGGGAGGGATGAAAAACTGTTTTTT; cdr3_aa: CAIRENMGRDEKLFF
clone_size: -; cdr3_length: 17; v_call: TRBV2; d_call: -; j_call: TRBJ1-5; cdr3_nt: TGTGCCAGCAGTGGGTCGGGCAGCCGGTATAGCAATCAGCCCCAGCATTTT; cdr3_aa: CASSGSGSRYSNQPQHF
clone_size: few; cdr3_length: 13; v_call: TRBV5-1; d_call: -; j_call: TRBJ2-2; cdr3_nt: TGCGCCAGCAGCTTGGATGCCGGCGGGGAGCTGTTTTTT; cdr3_aa: CASSLDAGGELFF
clone_size: many; cdr3_length: 15; v_call: TRBV9; d_call: TRBD2; j_call: TRBJ2-5; cdr3_nt: TGTGCCAGCAGCGTCGGATTTAGCGGGGTTGAGACCCAGTACTTC; cdr3_aa: CASSVGFSGVETQYF
clone_size: many; cdr3_length: 13; v_call: TRBV10-3; d_call: -; j_call: TRBJ1-2; cdr3_nt: TGTGCCATCAGTGGGACGCCTTCTTATGGCTACACCTTC; cdr3_aa: CAISGTPSYGYTF
clone_size: -; cdr3_length: 14; v_call: TRBV24-1; d_call: TRBD1; j_call: TRBJ1-3; cdr3_nt: TGTGCCACCAGTGACTCAACAGGGGGTGGCACCATATATTTT; cdr3_aa: CATSDSTGGGTIYF
clone_size: -; cdr3_length: 12; v_call: TRBV20-1; d_call: -; j_call: TRBJ2-7; cdr3_nt: TGCAGTGCTAGGGGGCCGCTAAGCGAGCAGTACTTC; cdr3_aa: CSARGPLSEQYF
clone_size: -; cdr3_length: 15; v_call: TRBV15; d_call: -; j_call: TRBJ1-6; cdr3_nt: TGTGCCACCAGCAGAGCAGGGAACTTTAATTCACCCCTCCACTTT; cdr3_aa: CATSRAGNFNSPLHF
clone_size: -; cdr3_length: 13; v_call: TRBV12-3/TRBV12-4; d_call: -; j_call: TRBJ2-5; cdr3_nt: TGTGCCAGCAGCGAGCGACAGCAAGAGACCCAGTACTTC; cdr3_aa: CASSERQQETQYF
clone_size: many; cdr3_length: 10; v_call: TRBV6-5; d_call: -; j_call: TRBJ1-1; cdr3_nt: TGTGCCAGCAAACGAACTGAAGCTTTCTTT; cdr3_aa: CASKRTEAFF
clone_size: -; cdr3_length: 15; v_call: TRBV10-3; d_call: TRBD1; j_call: TRBJ1-5; cdr3_nt: TGTGCCATCAGTGAGAACAGGGGGGGCGACCAGCCCCAGCATTTT; cdr3_aa: CAISENRGGDQPQHF
clone_size: few; cdr3_length: 10; v_call: TRBV29-1; d_call: TRBD1; j_call: TRBJ1-1; cdr3_nt: TGCAGCGTGCGGACAGGGGGAGCTTTCTTT; cdr3_aa: CSVRTGGAFF
clone_size: -; cdr3_length: 14; v_call: TRBV7-9; d_call: -; j_call: TRBJ2-7; cdr3_nt: TGTGCCAGCAGTGAAGGTCAGGGAGGATACGAGCAGTACTTC; cdr3_aa: CASSEGQGGYEQYF
clone_size: few; cdr3_length: 17; v_call: TRBV20-1; d_call: TRBD1; j_call: TRBJ1-1; cdr3_nt: TGCAGTGCTAGAGAGCTTGGGACAGGGAAGATGAACACTGAAGCTTTCTTT; cdr3_aa: CSARELGTGKMNTEAFF
clone_size: -; cdr3_length: 16; v_call: TRBV19; d_call: TRBD1; j_call: TRBJ1-5; cdr3_nt: TGTGCCAGTAGTATCCTGACAGGGAGGGTCAATCAGCCCCAGCATTTT; cdr3_aa: CASSILTGRVNQPQHF
clone_size: few; cdr3_length: 16; v_call: TRBV14; d_call: -; j_call: TRBJ2-5; cdr3_nt: TGTGCCAGCAGCCAAGATTTCGGCAGTAGGGTCGAGACCCAGTACTTC; cdr3_aa: CASSQDFGSRVETQYF
clone_size: -; cdr3_length: 12; v_call: TRBV24-1; d_call: -; j_call: TRBJ1-2; cdr3_nt: TGTGCCAGCAGGAGCCCGAACTATGGCTACACCTTC; cdr3_aa: CASRSPNYGYTF
clone_size: -; cdr3_length: 16; v_call: TRBV15; d_call: -; j_call: TRBJ2-5; cdr3_nt: TGTGCCACCAGCAGAGACACGGGCGGGATCCAAGAGACCCAGTACTTC; cdr3_aa: CATSRDTGGIQETQYF
clone_size: -; cdr3_length: 13; v_call: TRBV7-2; d_call: -; j_call: TRBJ1-3; cdr3_nt: TGTGCCAGCACCTTAGATCAACCCTCGGCGATATATTTT; cdr3_aa: CASTLDQPSAIYF
clone_size: -; cdr3_length: 16; v_call: TRBV7-8; d_call: -; j_call: TRBJ1-1; cdr3_nt: TGTGCCAGCAGCTCCTCCTTGTGGGGGGTGAACACTGAAGCTTTCTTT; cdr3_aa: CASSSSLWGVNTEAFF
clone_size: -; cdr3_length: 17; v_call: TRBV7-2; d_call: -; j_call: TRBJ1-1; cdr3_nt: TGTGCCAGTAGTGCCCCCGGTCACGCGCCGCAGAACACTGAAGCTTTCTTT; cdr3_aa: CASSAPGHAPQNTEAFF
clone_size: -; cdr3_length: 15; v_call: TRBV2; d_call: -; j_call: TRBJ2-5; cdr3_nt: TGTGCCAGCTCACCGAGTCCTTCGGGCGGGGAGACCCAGTACTTC; cdr3_aa: CASSPSPSGGETQYF
clone_size: few; cdr3_length: 14; v_call: TRBV20-1; d_call: TRBD1; j_call: TRBJ1-2; cdr3_nt: TGCAGTGCTAGAGATATGGGACAGGGGGCTTCAGTCACCTTC; cdr3_aa: CSARDMGQGASVTF
clone_size: -; cdr3_length: 14; v_call: TRBV20-1; d_call: -; j_call: TRBJ1-2; cdr3_nt: TGCAGTGCTATTCCAACAGGGTTGTCGGCTGGCTACACCTTC; cdr3_aa: CSAIPTGLSAGYTF
clone_size: few; cdr3_length: 13; v_call: TRBV7-2; d_call: -; j_call: TRBJ1-4; cdr3_nt: TGTGCCAGCAGCTTTCGTTTCGAGGAAAAACTGTTTTTT; cdr3_aa: CASSFRFEEKLFF